Listed below are T cell receptor beta chains from one sample, sequenced in a study of PD-1 blockade in mismatch repair-deficient tumors. Data came from immunoSEQ multiplex PCR; TCRdb stores just in-frame clones and leaves some out. The data contain roughly 130,000 clones, roughly 86% of them singletons. Specimen: peripheral blood, collected approximately 69 weeks after starting pembrolizumab. The source of these receptors is an adult with mismatch repair-deficient cancer. CDR3s include the opening cysteine and the closing phenylalanine or tryptophan. D genes are given only for firm matches. Clone size is given for some rows only: seen once, a few or many times, or a class if the clone is expanded.

d_gene: -
abundance: -
j_gene: TRBJ2-7
v_gene: TRBV19
CDR3nt: TGTGCCAGTACCGCTCGGCCCGGCCACGAGCAGTACTTC
CDR3aa: CASTARPGHEQYF

d_gene: -
abundance: -
j_gene: TRBJ2-1
v_gene: TRBV6-5
CDR3nt: TGTGCCAGCAGTTATCGTCCTAACGACAATGAGCAGTTCTTC
CDR3aa: CASSYRPNDNEQFF

d_gene: -
abundance: -
j_gene: TRBJ1-2
v_gene: TRBV6-6
CDR3nt: TGTGCCAGCATCACTAGCGGGACGGAAAACTATGGCTACACCTTC
CDR3aa: CASITSGTENYGYTF

d_gene: -
abundance: -
j_gene: TRBJ2-7
v_gene: TRBV14
CDR3nt: TGTGCCAGCAGCGCCCTCCTGGAGCAGTACTTC
CDR3aa: CASSALLEQYF

d_gene: TRBD1
abundance: -
j_gene: TRBJ2-7
v_gene: TRBV6-5
CDR3nt: TGTGCCAGCAGCGCTACCGGGACAGGCTCCTACGAGCAGTACTTC
CDR3aa: CASSATGTGSYEQYF

d_gene: TRBD2
abundance: -
j_gene: TRBJ2-2
v_gene: TRBV12-5
CDR3nt: TGTGCTAGTGGTTTCACTAGCGGGAGTGTCGGGGAGCTGTTTTTT
CDR3aa: CASGFTSGSVGELFF

d_gene: TRBD1
abundance: -
j_gene: TRBJ1-1
v_gene: TRBV4-3
CDR3nt: TGCGCCAGCAGCTATCGACAGGGAGACACTGAAGCTTTCTTT
CDR3aa: CASSYRQGDTEAFF

d_gene: TRBD1
abundance: -
j_gene: TRBJ2-7
v_gene: TRBV25-1
CDR3nt: TGTGCCAGCAGTGAATGGGGCAGGGGGACCTACGAGCAGTACTTC
CDR3aa: CASSEWGRGTYEQYF

d_gene: TRBD1
abundance: -
j_gene: TRBJ1-4
v_gene: TRBV18
CDR3nt: TGTGCCAGCTCACAGGGACAGAATGAAAAACTGTTTTTT
CDR3aa: CASSQGQNEKLFF

d_gene: -
abundance: -
j_gene: TRBJ1-5
v_gene: TRBV7-8
CDR3nt: TGTGCCAGCGGCCAGGGGTCCACGGGTGGCAATCAGCCCCAGCATTTT
CDR3aa: CASGQGSTGGNQPQHF

d_gene: -
abundance: once
j_gene: TRBJ2-7
v_gene: TRBV7-8
CDR3nt: TGTGCCAGCAGCTCCCCTGGACAGATACCTTTGACCTACGAGCAGTACTTC
CDR3aa: CASSSPGQIPLTYEQYF

d_gene: -
abundance: -
j_gene: TRBJ1-3
v_gene: TRBV19
CDR3nt: TGTGCCAGTAGTGAGTCCAGGGCTGGAAACACCATATATTTT
CDR3aa: CASSESRAGNTIYF

d_gene: TRBD2
abundance: -
j_gene: TRBJ2-3
v_gene: TRBV2
CDR3nt: TGTGCCAGCCGCCGCTTGGGCGGGAGATTGTGGACAGATACGCAGTATTTT
CDR3aa: CASRRLGGRLWTDTQYF

d_gene: TRBD1
abundance: -
j_gene: TRBJ2-7
v_gene: TRBV27
CDR3nt: TGTGCCAGCAGTCTCTACCTCGGACAGGGGGCTAGAGGCGAGCAGTACTTC
CDR3aa: CASSLYLGQGARGEQYF

d_gene: -
abundance: -
j_gene: TRBJ2-7
v_gene: TRBV6-6
CDR3nt: TGTGCCAGCAGTTACTCCGGGGTTGGGGAGCAGTACTTC
CDR3aa: CASSYSGVGEQYF

d_gene: -
abundance: -
j_gene: TRBJ2-3
v_gene: TRBV4-1
CDR3nt: TGCGCCAGCAGCCATTGGGGCGGAGACACAGATACGCAGTATTTT
CDR3aa: CASSHWGGDTDTQYF

d_gene: -
abundance: -
j_gene: TRBJ2-5
v_gene: TRBV19
CDR3nt: TGTGCCAGTAGTATCGTGAGGGAGGAGACCCAGTACTTC
CDR3aa: CASSIVREETQYF

d_gene: -
abundance: -
j_gene: TRBJ1-2
v_gene: TRBV30
CDR3nt: TGTGCCCTTCGGGTGGGGCTTGGCTACACCTTC
CDR3aa: CALRVGLGYTF

d_gene: TRBD1
abundance: -
j_gene: TRBJ2-3
v_gene: TRBV5-6
CDR3nt: TGTGCCAGCAGCTTCGGGACAGGGTGGTTTTGGACGGAGACAGATACGCAGTATTTT
CDR3aa: CASSFGTGWFWTETDTQYF

d_gene: -
abundance: once
j_gene: TRBJ2-1
v_gene: TRBV2
CDR3nt: TGTGCCAGTTCAGAGACACGGCCCTCCTACAATGAGCAGTTCTTC
CDR3aa: CASSETRPSYNEQFF

d_gene: TRBD2
abundance: -
j_gene: TRBJ2-1
v_gene: TRBV11-2
CDR3nt: TGTGCCAGCAGCCCAAGACTAGCGGGAGTAGGTGAGCAGTTCTTC
CDR3aa: CASSPRLAGVGEQFF

d_gene: -
abundance: -
j_gene: TRBJ2-5
v_gene: TRBV5-6
CDR3nt: TGTGCCAGCAGCTTGAGTCTGAGAGAGACCCAGTACTTC
CDR3aa: CASSLSLRETQYF

d_gene: TRBD1
abundance: once
j_gene: TRBJ2-7
v_gene: TRBV7-9
CDR3nt: TGTGCCAGCAGCTCCAACCGGGACAGCCCGTACGAGCAGTACTTC
CDR3aa: CASSSNRDSPYEQYF